These 14 T cell receptor beta chains originate from one sample sequenced in a study of cytomegalovirus exposure and HLA in healthy donors (dated by TCRdb to the late 2010s). The method behind the library was the immunoSEQ multiplex PCR assay. The multiplex PCR relied on a mix of 60 forward primers for TCR Vbeta segments and 13 reverse primers for TCR Jbeta segments. The table was pulled from immuneACCESS by TCRdb, which kept in-frame rearrangements only. Such tables lose some clones; where checked, under half of the loss comes from unresolved V genes, and the rest has no known cause. This sample gives about 130,000 clones in total; over 75% of them show up just once. 10% to 15% of the sample goes to the ten largest clones. The sequencing sample was made of PBMCs. The receptors here all came from a woman aged 40 to 49 in good health and CMV-seropositive.

Of note for this clone: An end of the junction differs from the germline gene, which may be a read error. The V gene is TRBV19, the J gene TRBJ2-1, with TRBD2 identical over 11 bases. This CDR3 region has 11 residues. In germline, CDR1 is LNHDA, CDR2 SQIVND (reference sequence). The DNA of the CDR3 is TGCGGGGCTAGCGGGAGGAATGAGCAGTTCTTC. This gives the protein CGASGRNEQFF.

The rearrangement joins TRBV30 to TRBJ1-2; D is possibly TRBD1 (6 bases). V lost 0 bases to trimming and J lost 7 bases, with 18 bases between them. Germline values: CDR1 GTSNPN, CDR2 SVGIG (reference sequence). There are 15 residues in the CDR3. The CDR3 DNA reads as TGTGCCTGGAGTGTAATTCGAAGGGGGGGCGTTGGCTACACCTTC. It translates to CAWSVIRRGGVGYTF.

The J gene is TRBJ2-1, the V gene TRBV9; D is possibly TRBD1 (7 bases). CDR1 and CDR2 from the germline V gene are SGDLS and YYNGEE. This CDR3 is 15 amino acids long. V lost 3 bases and J 4 bases, leaving 14 bases between the germline ends. As DNA, the CDR3 is TGTGCCAGCAGCGGCGGGACAGCAAATTACAATGAGCAGTTCTTC. The encoded protein is CASSGGTANYNEQFF.

This clone was counted once. This chain connects TRBV4-1 to TRBJ2-1; 14 bases fit TRBD2. The length of the CDR3 is 17 residues. V lost 2 bases and J lost 1; bases outside the gene matches: 1. Per the germline V gene, CDR1 is MGHRA and CDR2 is YSYEKL. As DNA, the CDR3 is TGCGCCAGCAGCCAACGGACTAGCGGGAGGTCCTACAATGAGCAGTTCTTC. This sequence encodes CASSQRTSGRSYNEQFF.

The chain is built from TRBV20-1 and TRBJ1-1; D is unclear. Germline loops: CDR1 DFQATT, CDR2 SNEGSKA (reference sequence). The CDR3 covers 11 residues. Trimming left V 1 base short and J 6 bases short, with 6 bases between. CDR3 nucleotides: TGCAGTGCTAGAGTAATCCCTGAAGCTTTCTTT. Translating gives CSARVIPEAFF.

The V and J genes are TRBV7-6 and TRBJ1-1; no firm D call. The CDR3 is made up of 12 amino acids. Germline lookup yields CDR1 SGHVS and CDR2 FNYEAQ. The germline V and J ends were trimmed by 5 bases and 3 bases, with 7 bases remaining between them. The CDR3 nucleotides read TGTGCCAGCAGCGACACTGACACTGAAGCTTTCTTT. Amino acids: CASSDTDTEAFF.

The genes are TRBV18 and TRBJ2-6, with 7 bases that match TRBD1. The germline V gene encodes CDR1 KGHSH and CDR2 LQKENI. V lost 2 bases and J lost 4; bases outside the gene matches: 11. This CDR3 spans 18 amino acids. The CDR3 spells CASSPSQGPRSGANVLTF. In DNA, the CDR3 is TGTGCCAGCTCACCATCACAGGGGCCGCGCAGCGGGGCCAACGTCCTGACTTTC.

The chain joins TRBV10-3 to TRBJ1-5; TRBD1 is a possible D gene (5 bases). The CDR3 has 14 residues. Trimming took 6 bases from V and 7 from J, leaving 16 bases between them. Germline V gives CDR1 ENHRY, CDR2 SYGVKD. CDR3 residues: CAISSLGRGQPQHF. CDR3 sequence (DNA): TGTGCCATCAGCAGCCTCGGGAGGGGCCAGCCCCAGCATTTT.

This chain links TRBV4-1 with TRBJ2-3, with 8 nucleotides matching TRBD2. CDR1 and CDR2 from the germline V gene are MGHRA and YSYEKL. V lost 1 base to trimming and J lost 3 bases; unmatched junction nucleotides: 3. The CDR3 has 15 amino acids. CDR3 loop: CASSQVAGPTDTQYF. The CDR3 region has the DNA TGCGCCAGCAGCCAAGTAGCGGGACCGACAGATACGCAGTATTTT.

This chain connects TRBV13 to TRBJ2-3; 10 positions agree with TRBD2. The CDR3 has 16 residues. Trimming cost V 4 bases and J 4 bases; bases outside gene matches: 8. Germline assignment: CDR1 PRHDT and CDR2 FYEKMQ (reference sequence). In DNA, the CDR3 is TGTGCCAGCAGCTCCACAGCGGGAGGGGGACCAGATACGCAGTATTTT. Residues: CASSSTAGGGPDTQYF.

The chain uses TRBV9 and TRBJ2-7; 10 positions match TRBD2. J was trimmed by 9 bases and V by 3 bases; bases with no gene match: 12. The CDR3 has 15 amino acids. CDR1 and CDR2 from the germline V gene are SGDLS and YYNGEE. CDR3: CASSAGTSELRGQYF. CDR3 coding DNA: TGTGCCAGCAGCGCCGGGACTAGCGAACTACGTGGGCAGTACTTC.

The chain employs TRBV11-2 and TRBJ2-5, with TRBD1 matching over 10 bases. The DNA matches TRBJ2-7 better at its end, which makes the J call doubtful. CDR3 length: 14 residues. Germline CDR1 reads SGHAT; CDR2 reads FQNNGV. The CDR3, as DNA: TGTGCCAGCACCCGGGACAGGGGCTTCTACGAGCAGTACTTC. Protein: CASTRDRGFYEQYF.

V is TRBV19 and J is TRBJ2-1, with TRBD1 identical over 9 bases. Germline V gene data show CDR1 as LNHDA and CDR2 as SQIVND (reference sequence). The ends lost 3 bases at V and 8 bases at J; junction bases unmatched: 5. The CDR3 is made up of 14 amino acids. CDR3 nucleotide sequence: TGTGCCAGTAGTATCGGGACAGGGTCGGATGAGCAGTTCTTC. It codes for CASSIGTGSDEQFF.

The rearrangement uses TRBV15 and TRBJ2-5, with 7 bases matching TRBD1. CDR1 is LNHNV and CDR2 is YYDKDF in the germline V gene (reference sequence). CDR3 size: 15 residues. The J segment lost 2 bases and the V segment lost 2 bases, leaving 5 bases of the junction unmatched. The CDR3 sequence is CATSRRQGGQETQYF. In DNA form, the CDR3 reads TGTGCCACCAGCAGACGACAGGGTGGTCAAGAGACCCAGTACTTC.